One sample yielded the 26 T cell receptor beta chains listed below, sequenced in a study of blood T cell repertoires in COVID-19. The protocol was immunoSEQ multiplex PCR, while the TCRdb copy is restricted to in-frame clones and leaves out a portion. The sample has 88,000 or so clones, 65% to 90% seen once; the top ten hold under 8%. Sequencing input: peripheral blood. Receptors originate from a man aged 55 to 70 with acute or convalescent COVID-19.

The rearrangement uses TRBV2 and TRBJ2-2; the match to TRBD1 covers 10 bases. The CDR3 length is 14 residues. The germline V gene has CDR1 SNHLY and CDR2 FYNNEI. V lost 6 bases to trimming and J lost 7 bases; unmatched junction nucleotides: 5. The CDR3 protein is CASRDRGLGGELFF. The DNA of the CDR3 is TGTGCCAGCAGAGACAGGGGGCTGGGCGGGGAGCTGTTTTTT.

The chain uses TRBV19 and TRBJ2-7; maybe TRBD2 (7 bases). The CDR3 is 14 residues long. Trimming removed 7 bases from V and 5 bases from J, with 18 bases in between. Germline lookup yields CDR1 LNHDA and CDR2 SQIVND (reference sequence). CDR3 nucleotide sequence: TGTGCCAGTAACTCAATTTGGGGGGGCGACGAGCAGTACTTC. This translates into CASNSIWGGDEQYF.

V gene TRBV11-3 combines with J gene TRBJ2-3; weak D call: TRBD2 (6 bases). The ends were cut back, 5 bases at V and 0 bases at J, with 12 bases in the middle. This CDR3 region has 15 residues. Germline assignment: CDR1 SGHNT and CDR2 YENEEA. CDR3 sequence (DNA): TGTGCCAGCAGCGGTAGCGGACCTAGCACAGATACGCAGTATTTT. It codes for CASSGSGPSTDTQYF.

V usage is TRBV10-3 and J usage is TRBJ1-1, with D possibly TRBD1 on 6 matching bases. CDR1 and CDR2 from the germline V gene are ENHRY and SYGVKD. This CDR3 has 14 residues. Trimming shortened V by 6 bases and J by 5 bases, and 16 bases separated the two germline ends. CDR3 sequence (DNA): TGTGCCATCAGCCTCACAGGGACACGGACTGAAGCTTTCTTT. Its protein product is CAISLTGTRTEAFF.

J is TRBJ1-2 and V is TRBV14; 8 nucleotides align to TRBD1. The CDR3 consists of 13 residues. In germline, CDR1 is SGHDN, CDR2 FVKESK. The J segment lost 5 bases and the V segment lost 4 bases, leaving 3 bases of the junction unmatched. The CDR3 nucleotides are TGTGCCAGCAGCCGAGGGACAGGATATGGCTACACCTTC. Residues: CASSRGTGYGYTF.

This clone has a handful of counts. The J gene is TRBJ2-5, the V gene TRBV6-2 or TRBV6-3, with 10 bases aligning to TRBD2. The CDR3 contains 17 residues. CDR1 and CDR2 from the germline V gene are MNHEY and SVGEGT. V was clipped by 4 bases and J by 0 bases; unmatched bases: 8. DNA for the CDR3: TGTGCCAGCAGTTTGCCTAGCGGGGGAGCTGACCAAGAGACCCAGTACTTC. Translated: CASSLPSGGADQETQYF.

This sequence joins TRBV5-1 and TRBJ1-3; D is ambiguous. The germline V and J ends were trimmed by 0 bases and 2 bases, with 12 bases remaining between them. Germline-derived CDR1 and CDR2 are SGHRS and YFSETQ. The CDR3 has 16 residues. The CDR3 loop reads CASSLARTVPGNTIYF. For the CDR3, the DNA is TGCGCCAGCAGCTTGGCCAGAACAGTCCCTGGAAACACCATATATTTT.

The chain has TRBV11-2 and TRBJ1-5, with 8 bases fitting TRBD1. V was clipped by 1 base and J by 5 bases; unmatched bases: 7. CDR1 SGHAT and CDR2 FQNNGV come from the germline V gene. This CDR3 spans 16 amino acids. CDR3 in amino acids: CASSLGPKDRDQPQHF. DNA of the CDR3: TGTGCCAGCAGCTTAGGACCAAAGGACAGGGATCAGCCCCAGCATTTT.

V is TRBV7-8 and J is TRBJ2-1, with 7 bases fitting TRBD1. V gave up 5 bases and J gave up 0 bases; unmatched junction bases: 4. Germline CDR1 reads SGHVS; CDR2 reads FQNEAQ. This CDR3 spans 15 amino acids. Here the CDR3 reads CASSTRQGSYNEQFF. CDR3 sequence (DNA): TGTGCCAGCAGCACGCGACAGGGCTCCTACAATGAGCAGTTCTTC.

J is TRBJ2-1 and V is TRBV7-3, with unresolved D. V lost 2 bases and J 4 bases, leaving 12 bases between the germline ends. The germline gives CDR1 SGHTA, CDR2 FQGTGA. The CDR3 is 15 residues long. In DNA, the CDR3 is TGTGCCAGCAGCTTAGTTCTGAGTCCTTACAATGAGCAGTTCTTC. This gives the protein CASSLVLSPYNEQFF.

The rearrangement links TRBV3-1 (or the pseudogene TRBV3-2) to TRBJ1-1; TRBD1 might be the D (6 bases). The CDR3 length is 13 residues. Trimming took off 1 base at V and 8 bases at J, with 11 bases between the two ends. Germline CDR1 is LGHDT and CDR2 is YNNKEL (reference sequence). CDR3 in amino acids: CASSQGLGTEAFF. CDR3 nucleotide sequence: TGTGCCAGCAGCCAAGGTCTTGGGACAGAAGCTTTCTTT.

J is TRBJ1-2 and V is TRBV27; no clear D. Trimming stripped 5 bases from V and 8 bases from J, with 24 bases between. The V gene's germline CDR1 is MNHEY and CDR2 SMNVEV (reference sequence). CDR3 length: 16 amino acids. Written as DNA, the CDR3 is TGTGCCAGCAGTCCAGAGGCCAGATCTACCTTTAGGGGCTACACCTTC. The encoded protein is CASSPEARSTFRGYTF.

V and J are TRBV25-1 and TRBJ1-4; 7 nucleotides line up with TRBD1. The V gene end was trimmed by 4 bases and the J gene end by 8 bases; junction bases not matched to a gene: 4. CDR3 size: 13 residues. Per germline, CDR1 MGHDK and CDR2 SYGVNS. CDR3 loop: CASSGTGVEKLFF. The CDR3 DNA sequence: TGTGCCAGCAGTGGGACAGGAGTCGAAAAACTGTTTTTT.

The CDR3 spells CASSYGQGAKKLFF. CDR3 nucleotides: TGTGCCAGCAGTTACGGACAGGGGGCTAAGAAACTGTTTTTT. The V and J genes are TRBV6-5 and TRBJ1-4; TRBD1 matches at 11 bases. CDR1 MNHEY and CDR2 SVGAGI come from the germline V gene. V gave up 2 bases and J gave up 11 bases; unmatched junction bases: 4. This CDR3 has 14 residues.

The chain employs TRBV11-2 and TRBJ2-2; no clear D gene. V dropped 1 base and J dropped 5 bases, with 11 bases sitting between them. The CDR3 spans 15 residues. Per germline, CDR1 SGHAT and CDR2 FQNNGV. CDR3 protein: CASSLASLATGELFF. The CDR3 nucleotides read TGTGCCAGCAGCTTAGCAAGTTTAGCAACCGGGGAGCTGTTTTTT. Combining the CDR3 with reference TRBV11-2 and TRBJ2-2 gives the whole variable domain EAGVAQSPRYKIIEKRQSVAFWCNPISGHATLYWYQQILGQGPKLLIQFQNNGVVDDSQLPKDRFSAERLKGVDSTLKIQPAKLEDSAVYLCASSLASLATGELFFGEGSRLTVL.

The gene calls are TRBV11-2 and TRBJ1-1, with TRBD1 as a possible D gene (5 bases). Germline V gives CDR1 SGHAT, CDR2 FQNNGV. The CDR3 sequence is 15 residues long. V shed 1 base and J shed 0 bases, with 9 bases lying between them. The DNA of the CDR3 is TGTGCCAGCAGCTTAGGACAGCCCATGAACACTGAAGCTTTCTTT. Its translation: CASSLGQPMNTEAFF.

The CDR3 nucleotides are TGTGCCAGCAGCCACCAGACCTACGAGCAGTACTTC. It translates to CASSHQTYEQYF. The genes are TRBV3-1 (or the pseudogene TRBV3-2) and TRBJ2-7; no firm D call. The CDR3 is made up of 12 amino acids. Germline lookup yields CDR1 LGHDT and CDR2 YNNKEL (reference sequence). The V gene lost 3 bases and the J gene lost 2 bases, with 5 bases spanning the gap.

The chain couples TRBV12-3 or TRBV12-4 to TRBJ1-1; maybe TRBD1 (5 bases). V was cut by 6 bases and J by 0 bases, with 8 bases left in between. CDR3 length: 13 residues. CDR3 DNA sequence: TGTGCCAGCAGGACAGATCTGAACACTGAAGCTTTCTTT. As protein: CASRTDLNTEAFF.

The chain couples TRBV12-3 or TRBV12-4 to TRBJ1-2; weak D call: TRBD1 (5 bases). V was pared by 3 bases and J by 8 bases, with 10 bases between. The CDR3 extends over 12 amino acids. The CDR3 DNA sequence: TGTGCCAGCAGTTTTAGGGGCTTAGGCTACACCTTC. It specifies CASSFRGLGYTF.

The CDR3 loop reads CASSQEVSVETQYF. The CDR3 nucleotides are TGTGCCAGCAGCCAAGAAGTCAGCGTCGAGACCCAGTACTTC. J is TRBJ2-5 and V is TRBV3-1 (or the pseudogene TRBV3-2); unclear D gene. This CDR3 has 14 amino acids. Trimming shortened V by 0 bases and J by 5 bases, and 10 bases separated the two germline ends. Germline lookup yields CDR1 LGHDT and CDR2 YNNKEL (reference sequence).

The V call is TRBV19, the J call TRBJ2-5; 7 bases fit TRBD2. This CDR3 has 12 amino acids. Trimming cost V 3 bases and J 14 bases; bases outside gene matches: 9. CDR1 LNHDA and CDR2 SQIVND come from the germline V gene (reference sequence). The CDR3 DNA sequence: TGTGCCAGTAGTATCCTCGGCGGGAGACGTTACTTC. Translation gives CASSILGGRRYF.

The gene calls are TRBV6-5 and TRBJ1-1; 12 nucleotides match TRBD1. The CDR3 has 14 amino acids. Per the germline V gene, CDR1 is MNHEY and CDR2 is SVGAGI. This CDR3 is CGAGTGGARTEAFF. CDR3 nucleotides: TGTGGCGCCGGGACAGGGGGCGCGAGAACTGAAGCTTTCTTT.

The chain uses TRBV12-2 and TRBJ1-2. TRBV12-2 is labeled a pseudogene. The CDR3 covers 11 residues. Here the CDR3 DNA reads TGTGCAAGTCGCTTAGCTTACCCGGAGATCTTC. Amino acids: CASRLAYPEIF.

In its sample, this clone was seen once. V and J are TRBV14 and TRBJ2-5, with 10 bases identical to TRBD2. V lost 2 bases and J lost 4; bases outside the gene matches: 7. This CDR3 has 16 amino acids. Germline V gene lookup returns CDR1 SGHDN and CDR2 FVKESK. The DNA of the CDR3 is TGTGCCAGCAGCCAAAGACTAGGACTAGCGGCAGAGACCCAGTACTTC. It specifies CASSQRLGLAAETQYF.

The gene calls are TRBV12-3 or TRBV12-4 and TRBJ1-1; TRBD1 might be the D (6 bases). The CDR3 runs to 13 residues. The V and J ends lost 6 bases and 3 bases respectively, with 11 bases between them. CDR3 protein: CASRRGQHTEAFF. CDR3 DNA: TGTGCCAGCAGACGCGGACAGCACACTGAAGCTTTCTTT.

The chain carries TRBV4-3 and TRBJ1-5; possible D gene TRBD1, 6 bases. This CDR3 region has 14 residues. V dropped 3 bases and J dropped 4 bases, with 10 bases sitting between them. Germline V gene data show CDR1 as LGHNA and CDR2 as YSLEER. The DNA for the CDR3 is TGCGCCAGCAGCCAGAACACAGGGAATCAGCCCCAGCATTTT. Translated, it gives CASSQNTGNQPQHF.